These 5 T cell receptor beta chains were all obtained from the same sample, sequenced in a study of cytotoxic CD8 clonotypes in ibrutinib-treated CLL (TCRdb year 2021). The time point tag for this specimen amounts to: approximately 25 months on ibrutinib. Libraries were built with the immunoSEQ multiplex PCR assay. This immuneACCESS table, as held by TCRdb, lists in-frame sequences with V and J called but not all clones. Of the missing ones, under half trace to an unresolved V gene in checked studies; the others have no known cause. The sample table holds 150,000 or so clones, of which under 85% were seen once. Jointly, the top ten make up 4.6% of the sample. The material was PBMCs, obtained after 24 months of ibrutinib treatment. These receptors were collected from a human donor with chronic lymphocytic leukemia.

The chain links TRBV7-3 to TRBJ2-3; D could derive from TRBD1 or TRBD2 (5 bases each). The germline V gene has CDR1 SGHTA and CDR2 FQGTGA. Trimming stripped 2 bases from V and 2 bases from J, with 8 bases between. CDR3 length: 14 amino acids. The CDR3 DNA sequence: TGTGCCAGCAGCTTAGGGGGTAACACAGATACGCAGTATTTT. It specifies CASSLGGNTDTQYF.

This chain uses TRBV4-3 with TRBJ2-3; D gene ambiguous. This CDR3 has 13 residues. V lost 5 bases to trimming and J lost 6 bases, with 12 bases between them. Per germline, CDR1 LGHNA and CDR2 YSLEER. CDR3 nucleotide sequence: TGCGCCAGCAGCGGAAGGGCGTTTGATACGCAGTATTTT. It is translated as CASSGRAFDTQYF.

Only one count was recorded for this clone. CDR3 loop: CASSQDPGKSPLHF. In nucleotides, the CDR3 is TGTGCCAGCAGCCAAGATCCGGGGAAATCACCCCTCCACTTT. This chain uses TRBV14 with TRBJ1-6; no clear D gene. The CDR3 runs to 14 residues. Germline lookup yields CDR1 SGHDN and CDR2 FVKESK. Between the trimmed V and J ends, which lost 0 bases and 10 bases, there was a span of 10 bases.

The chain combines TRBV5-5 with TRBJ2-7; the D is unclear. CDR1 is SGHKS, CDR2 YYEKEE, per germline (reference sequence). V shed 0 bases and J shed 1 base, with 11 bases lying between them. There are 15 residues in the CDR3. The CDR3 is CASSLGMAASYEQYF. Written as DNA, the CDR3 is TGTGCCAGCAGCTTGGGGATGGCAGCTTCCTACGAGCAGTACTTC.

This chain links TRBV30 with TRBJ2-3; D is perhaps TRBD2 (7 bases). The germline V and J ends were trimmed by 5 bases and 4 bases, with 16 bases remaining between them. Per the germline V gene, CDR1 is GTSNPN and CDR2 is SVGIG (reference sequence). This CDR3 spans 14 amino acids. The CDR3 DNA reads as TGTGCCTGGGCTAGGGGGGGAGGCTCAGATACGCAGTATTTT. Translation: CAWARGGGSDTQYF.